The 25 T cell receptor beta chains in this list originate from one sample, sequenced in a study of OX40 agonist ivuxolimab in advanced cancers. Sequencing was performed with immunoSEQ multiplex PCR; in TCRdb, only in-frame clones are kept and a portion is missing. This sample carries some 96,000 clones, about four fifths of them seen once, and the ten largest clones take more than 1.2%. Sequencing was performed on CD4+ or CD8+ T cells sorted from blood, taken in a trial of the OX40 agonist ivuxolimab. The receptor source for this set is an adult with an advanced solid tumor such as melanoma, head and neck, liver or kidney cancer.

This clone was observed a single time. The chain combines TRBV28 with TRBJ1-2; D call uncertain. The CDR3 consists of 14 residues. The germline V gene encodes CDR1 MDHEN and CDR2 SYDVKM. Trimming cost V 2 bases and J 3 bases, with 10 bases left between them. For the CDR3, the DNA is TGTGCCAGCAGTTTAACTGGGGTACACTATGGCTACACCTTC. Translating gives CASSLTGVHYGYTF.

In DNA form, the CDR3 reads TGCGCCAGCAGCAGAGACAGTTCGGGCAATCAGCCCCAGCATTTT. Translation: CASSRDSSGNQPQHF. V gene TRBV5-1 combines with J gene TRBJ1-5; tentatively, D is TRBD1 (5 bases). This CDR3 is 15 amino acids long. With 4 bases removed from V and 2 bases from J, the gap between germline ends came to 13 bases. Germline V gives CDR1 SGHRS, CDR2 YFSETQ.

The CDR3 DNA sequence: TGTGCCAGCAGTTCCCTCGTAAGGGAGACCCAGTACTTC. Amino acid sequence: CASSSLVRETQYF. The chain has TRBV27 and TRBJ2-5; D is unresolved. This CDR3 region has 13 residues. CDR1 MNHEY and CDR2 SMNVEV come from the germline V gene (reference sequence). Trimming left V 4 bases short and J 5 bases short, with 11 bases between.

The rearrangement joins TRBV4-2 to TRBJ1-3, with D perhaps TRBD1 (5 bases). V lost 0 bases and J 0 bases, leaving 9 bases between the germline ends. This CDR3 has 16 amino acids. Germline-derived CDR1 and CDR2 are LGHNA and YNFKEQ. The CDR3 bases are TGTGCCAGCAGCCAAGATCGGGGGGACTCTGGAAACACCATATATTTT. The encoded protein is CASSQDRGDSGNTIYF.

This chain connects TRBV30 to TRBJ1-5; TRBD1 aligns across 8 bases. Germline V gene sequence: CDR1 GTSNPN, CDR2 SVGIG (reference sequence). This CDR3 has 15 residues. V shed 2 bases and J 7 bases; nucleotides not matched to a gene: 10. The CDR3 reads CAWSTGQGREQPQHF. DNA of the CDR3: TGTGCCTGGAGTACTGGACAGGGTAGGGAGCAGCCCCAGCATTTT.

The rearrangement links TRBV28 to TRBJ2-7; TRBD1 matches 8 bases. With V trimmed by 6 bases and J by 12 bases, 13 bases remained unmatched. The CDR3 extends over 13 amino acids. Germline V gene sequence: CDR1 MDHEN, CDR2 SYDVKM. Here the CDR3 reads CASSLGQVEVTYF. For the CDR3, the DNA is TGTGCCAGCAGCCTGGGACAGGTAGAGGTCACGTACTTC.

J is TRBJ2-2 and V is TRBV7-8, with D possibly TRBD1 on 6 matching bases. Germline CDR1 is SGHVS and CDR2 is FQNEAQ. The ends were cut back, 4 bases at V and 4 bases at J, with 16 bases in the middle. The CDR3 is made up of 16 amino acids. This CDR3 reads CASSSLTGPSTGELFF. CDR3 DNA sequence: TGTGCCAGCAGCTCCTTGACAGGTCCGAGCACCGGGGAGCTGTTTTTT.

CDR3 DNA: TGCGCCAGCAACCCAGGGGGGGGCTACGAGCAGTACTTC. This translates into CASNPGGGYEQYF. The J gene is TRBJ2-7, the V gene TRBV5-1, with D perhaps being TRBD1 or TRBD2 (7 bases each). The CDR3 spans 13 residues. From germline, CDR1 is SGHRS and CDR2 YFSETQ. The V end lost 6 bases, the J end lost 3 bases, and 13 bases lay between the germline ends.

The V and J genes are TRBV19 and TRBJ1-5; possibly TRBD1 for D (5 bases). Looked up from germline, CDR1 is LNHDA and CDR2 is SQIVND (reference sequence). The V and J ends lost 9 bases and 0 bases respectively, with 6 bases between them. There are 12 residues in the CDR3. The CDR3 coding sequence is TGTGCCAGCGGACATAGCAATCAGCCCCAGCATTTT. This codes for CASGHSNQPQHF.

V usage is TRBV7-9 and J usage is TRBJ1-2; D is uncertain. Germline V gene sequence: CDR1 SEHNR, CDR2 FQNEAQ (reference sequence). Trimming removed 5 bases at V and 0 bases at J, with 16 bases between. CDR3 length: 16 residues. CDR3 coding DNA: TGTGCCAGCAGCCCGACGACCGTTAGGACTAACTATGGCTACACCTTC. Protein product: CASSPTTVRTNYGYTF.

The chain carries TRBV7-2 and TRBJ2-2, with D perhaps TRBD1 (6 bases). Germline loops: CDR1 SGHTA, CDR2 FQGNSA. The CDR3 covers 14 residues. V was shortened by 1 base and J by 3 bases, with 6 bases between the two germline ends. The CDR3 coding sequence is TGTGCCAGCAGCTTAGGGACAGACACCGGGGAGCTGTTTTTT. This encodes CASSLGTDTGELFF.

The chain joins TRBV5-1 to TRBJ2-7; D gene uncertain. The germline V gene encodes CDR1 SGHRS and CDR2 YFSETQ. V was cut by 3 bases and J by 6 bases, with 13 bases left in between. The CDR3 is 13 amino acids. The CDR3 DNA reads TGCGCCAGCAGCTCCGGCCAGCCTGGCGAGCAGTACTTC. Amino acids: CASSSGQPGEQYF.

The chain links TRBV10-2 to TRBJ1-5; D gene uncertain. Germline V gives CDR1 WSHSY, CDR2 SAAADI. The ends were cut back, 6 bases at V and 1 base at J, with 13 bases in the middle. The CDR3 extends over 15 amino acids. The CDR3 region is CASRDTSGSNQPQHF. Written as DNA, the CDR3 is TGCGCCAGCAGAGACACTTCTGGGAGCAATCAGCCCCAGCATTTT.

This chain connects TRBV9 to TRBJ2-7, with TRBD1 matching over 10 bases. Germline-derived CDR1 and CDR2 are SGDLS and YYNGEE. The CDR3 is made up of 16 amino acids. Trimming cost V 0 bases and J 6 bases; bases outside gene matches: 9. CDR3 residues: CASSVGPGQGSGEQYF. The DNA for the CDR3 is TGTGCCAGCAGCGTAGGCCCGGGACAGGGGTCGGGCGAGCAGTACTTC.

This clone has just one count. The V call is TRBV11-2, the J call TRBJ2-7; 7 bases agree with TRBD2. After removal of 4 bases from V and 0 bases from J, the junction contained 9 bases not matched to a gene. The CDR3 extends over 16 amino acids. Germline V CDR1 and CDR2: SGHAT, FQNNGV. This CDR3 reads CASSWASGLSSYEQYF. The CDR3, as DNA: TGTGCCAGCAGCTGGGCTAGCGGCCTTAGCTCCTACGAGCAGTACTTC.

The chain has TRBV7-2 and TRBJ1-3, with D unresolved. This CDR3 is 13 amino acids long. CDR1 is SGHTA, CDR2 FQGNSA, per germline. The V end lost 1 base, the J end lost 2 bases, and 3 bases lay between the germline ends. CDR3 DNA: TGTGCCAGCAGCTTAGAGCCTGGAAACACCATATATTTT. This gives the protein CASSLEPGNTIYF.

The chain is built from TRBV4-1 and TRBJ1-5; D might be TRBD1 (5 bases). Germline CDR1 MGHRA, CDR2 YSYEKL. The CDR3 consists of 16 residues. The germline V and J ends were trimmed by 0 bases and 2 bases, with 11 bases remaining between them. The CDR3 loop is CASSQDPGLGNQPQHF. As DNA, the CDR3 is TGCGCCAGCAGCCAAGATCCGGGGCTGGGCAATCAGCCCCAGCATTTT.

This chain uses TRBV7-9 with TRBJ2-7; no clear D. The V gene's germline CDR1 is SEHNR and CDR2 FQNEAQ (reference sequence). Deletions cut 0 bases from V and 5 bases from J, with 2 bases between. The CDR3 contains 11 residues. Here the CDR3 DNA reads TGTGCCAGCAGCTTAGCCGACGAGCAGTACTTC. Translated, it gives CASSLADEQYF.

The rearrangement links TRBV14 to TRBJ1-2, with a possible D match to TRBD1 (5 bases). CDR1 and CDR2 from the germline V gene are SGHDN and FVKESK. The CDR3 loop spans 15 amino acids. Between the trimmed V and J ends, which lost 2 bases and 4 bases, there was a span of 14 bases. This chain's CDR3 is CASSQSQGALYGYTF. The CDR3 bases are TGTGCCAGCAGCCAATCCCAGGGAGCCCTCTATGGCTACACCTTC.

The CDR3 loop is CASSKDPFSGSNSYEQYF. CDR3 DNA: TGTGCCAGCAGCAAGGATCCCTTCTCCGGGTCCAACTCCTACGAGCAGTACTTC. The chain couples TRBV21-1 to TRBJ2-7; the D call TRBD2 from the table was never checked on the DNA. TRBV21-1 is a pseudogene locus. The CDR3 is 18 residues long.

The J gene is TRBJ1-2, the V gene TRBV19; 8 bases match TRBD1. The CDR3 contains 15 residues. V was clipped by 9 bases and J by 4 bases; unmatched bases: 13. Germline V gene data show CDR1 as LNHDA and CDR2 as SQIVND (reference sequence). For the CDR3, the DNA is TGTGCCAGCAACCGACAGGGGCCGGGGGTCTATGGCTACACCTTC. Its protein is CASNRQGPGVYGYTF. Using reference TRBV19 and TRBJ1-2 for the parts outside the CDR3, the full variable domain is DGGITQSPKYLFRKEGQNVTLSCEQNLNHDAMYWYRQDPGQGLRLIYYSQIVNDFQKGDIAEGYSVSREKKESFPLTVTSAQKNPTAFYLCASNRQGPGVYGYTFGSGTRLTVV.

V and J are TRBV18 and TRBJ2-7; TRBD2 matches at 13 bases. There are 15 residues in the CDR3. Trimming cost V 3 bases and J 2 bases; bases outside gene matches: 1. The germline CDR1 and CDR2 sequences are KGHSH and LQKENI. CDR3 amino acids: CASSPGTSGAYEQYF. The CDR3 bases are TGTGCCAGCTCACCTGGGACTAGCGGGGCCTACGAGCAGTACTTC.

The rearrangement links TRBV11-2 to TRBJ1-1; D remains ambiguous. Germline-derived CDR1 and CDR2 are SGHAT and FQNNGV. The CDR3 is 13 residues long. V dropped 3 bases and J dropped 2 bases, with 7 bases sitting between them. CDR3 protein: CASSLKSNTEAFF. In DNA, the CDR3 is TGTGCCAGCAGCTTGAAAAGCAACACTGAAGCTTTCTTT.

CDR3 region: CAWSRDSPNEQFF. The CDR3 DNA sequence: TGTGCCTGGAGTCGAGACAGCCCCAATGAGCAGTTCTTC. The rearrangement links TRBV30 to TRBJ2-1, with a weak D call TRBD1 (5 bases). The CDR3 spans 13 residues. Trimming pared 2 bases from V and 6 bases from J, leaving 11 bases between. Germline CDR1 and CDR2: GTSNPN and SVGIG (reference sequence).

This clone has just a few counts. V usage is TRBV30 and J usage is TRBJ2-1; D not certain. The germline V gene has CDR1 GTSNPN and CDR2 SVGIG (reference sequence). The CDR3 is made up of 13 amino acids. Trimming pared 3 bases from V and 9 bases from J, leaving 15 bases between. CDR3 nucleotides: TGTGCCTGGAGATCCCCCCCACTCGGTGAGCAGTTCTTC. Protein product: CAWRSPPLGEQFF.